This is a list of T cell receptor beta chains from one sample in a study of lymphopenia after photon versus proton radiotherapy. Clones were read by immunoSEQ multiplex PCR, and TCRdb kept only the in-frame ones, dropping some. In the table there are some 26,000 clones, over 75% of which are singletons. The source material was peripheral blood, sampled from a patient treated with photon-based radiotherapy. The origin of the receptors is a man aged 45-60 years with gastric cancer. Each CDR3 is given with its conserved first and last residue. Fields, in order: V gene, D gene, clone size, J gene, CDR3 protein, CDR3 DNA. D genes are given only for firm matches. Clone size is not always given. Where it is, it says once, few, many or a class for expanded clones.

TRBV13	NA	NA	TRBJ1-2	CASSLQGRWIGYTF	TGTGCCAGCAGCTTACAGGGGAGGTGGATTGGCTACACCTTC
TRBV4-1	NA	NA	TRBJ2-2	CASSQENRADTGELFF	TGCGCCAGCAGCCAAGAGAACAGGGCGGACACCGGGGAGCTGTTTTTT
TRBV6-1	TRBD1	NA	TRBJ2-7	CASSEAGTGIWSYEQYF	TGTGCCAGCAGTGAAGCTGGGACAGGGATATGGTCCTACGAGCAGTACTTC
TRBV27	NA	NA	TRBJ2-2	CASSQRGFAGTGELFF	TGTGCCAGCAGTCAAAGGGGGTTTGCAGGCACCGGGGAGCTGTTTTTT
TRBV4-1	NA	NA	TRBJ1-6	CASSQEDKGISPLHF	TGCGCCAGCAGCCAAGAGGACAAGGGGATTTCACCCCTCCACTTT
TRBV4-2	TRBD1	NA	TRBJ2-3	CASSPGQDTLADTQYF	TGTGCCAGCAGCCCCGGACAGGACACCCTCGCAGATACGCAGTATTTT
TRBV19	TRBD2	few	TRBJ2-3	CASSEQRGSKNTQYF	TGTGCCAGTAGTGAACAGCGGGGGAGCAAGAATACGCAGTATTTT
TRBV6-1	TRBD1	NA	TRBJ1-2	CAASLNRDRGYGYTF	TGTGCGGCCAGTCTGAATAGGGACAGAGGGTATGGCTACACCTTC
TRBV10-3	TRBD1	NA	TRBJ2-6	CAIRRDRGLSGNVLTF	TGTGCCATCAGACGGGACAGGGGATTGTCGGGCAACGTCCTGACTTTC
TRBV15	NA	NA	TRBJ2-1	CATSRVGTGEQFF	TGTGCCACCAGCAGAGTCGGGACGGGGGAGCAGTTCTTC
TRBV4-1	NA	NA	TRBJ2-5	CASSQNPAGTQETQYF	TGCGCCAGCAGCCAAAATCCGGCAGGGACACAAGAGACCCAGTACTTC
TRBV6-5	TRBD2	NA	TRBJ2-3	CASSYVGGTADTQYF	TGTGCCAGCAGTTACGTGGGGGGGACCGCAGATACGCAGTATTTT
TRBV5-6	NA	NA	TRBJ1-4	CASSLGGPKGEKLFF	TGTGCCAGCAGCTTGGGGGGGCCAAAGGGCGAAAAACTGTTTTTT
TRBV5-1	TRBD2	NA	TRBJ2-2	CASSPLAGISTGELFF	TGCGCCAGCAGCCCCCTAGCGGGGATTTCCACCGGGGAGCTGTTTTTT
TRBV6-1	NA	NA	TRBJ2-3	CASSEVDRSTDTQYF	TGTGCCAGCAGTGAAGTAGACAGAAGCACAGATACGCAGTATTTT
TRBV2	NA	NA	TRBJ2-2	CASSSQGDTGELFF	TGTGCCAGCAGTTCTCAGGGAGACACCGGGGAGCTGTTTTTT
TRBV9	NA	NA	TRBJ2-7	CASSEAPSSNSYEQYF	TGTGCCAGCAGCGAGGCCCCTTCAAGTAACTCCTACGAGCAGTACTTC
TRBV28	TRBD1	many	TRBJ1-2	CASSIDRGYYGYTF	TGTGCCAGCAGTATTGACAGGGGGTACTATGGCTACACCTTC
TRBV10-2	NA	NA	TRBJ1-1	CASADGNTEAFF	TGCGCCAGCGCGGACGGGAACACTGAAGCTTTCTTT
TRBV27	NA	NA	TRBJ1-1	CASISGTEAFF	TGTGCCAGCATCAGCGGGACTGAAGCTTTCTTT
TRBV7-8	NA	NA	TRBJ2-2	CASSLISGELFF	TGTGCCAGCAGCTTAATATCCGGGGAGCTGTTTTTT
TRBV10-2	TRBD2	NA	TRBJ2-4	CASSSGAGGLTKNIQYF	TGCGCCAGCAGTTCTGGGGCGGGGGGGCTAACCAAAAACATTCAGTACTTC
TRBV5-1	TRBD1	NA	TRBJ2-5	CASSSDRGTQYF	TGCGCCAGCAGTTCGGACAGGGGGACCCAGTACTTC
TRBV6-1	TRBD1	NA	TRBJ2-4	CASSERVLTGGGSLTKNIQYF	TGTGCCAGCAGTGAACGGGTCCTAACAGGGGGCGGCAGTCTAACCAAAAACATTCAGTACTTC
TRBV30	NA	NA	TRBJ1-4	CAWSPGQLNEKLFF	TGTGCCTGGAGTCCAGGACAGCTTAATGAAAAACTGTTTTTT
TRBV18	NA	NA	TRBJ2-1	CASSPSNRNEQFF	TGTGCCAGCTCACCATCGAACAGGAATGAGCAGTTCTTC
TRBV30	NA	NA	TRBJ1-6	CAGGKGISSNNSPLHF	TGTGCCGGGGGAAAAGGGATCTCCTCTAATAATTCACCCCTCCACTTT
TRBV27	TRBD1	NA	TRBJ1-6	CASSTWTGGARSPLHF	TGTGCCAGCAGTACGTGGACAGGGGGCGCGAGATCACCCCTCCACTTT
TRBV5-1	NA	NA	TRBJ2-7	CASSPGTYEQYF	TGCGCCAGCTCCCCGGGCACCTACGAGCAGTACTTC
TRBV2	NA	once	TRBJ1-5	CASSEDGSPNQPQHF	TGTGCCAGCAGTGAAGATGGTAGTCCCAATCAGCCCCAGCATTTT
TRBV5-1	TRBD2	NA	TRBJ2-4	CASSTLAGGIAKNIQYF	TGCGCCAGCAGCACCCTAGCGGGGGGGATAGCCAAAAACATTCAGTACTTC
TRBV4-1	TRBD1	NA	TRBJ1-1	CASRLDRGGTEAFF	TGCGCCAGCAGACTGGACAGGGGGGGAACTGAAGCTTTCTTT
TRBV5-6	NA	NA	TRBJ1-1	CASSFQGAWMKDTEAFF	TGTGCCAGCAGCTTCCAGGGAGCGTGGATGAAGGACACTGAAGCTTTCTTT
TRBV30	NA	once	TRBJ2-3	CALRAGASTDTQYF	TGTGCCCTCCGGGCGGGGGCCAGCACAGATACGCAGTATTTT
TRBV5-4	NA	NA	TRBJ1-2	CASSLAVANYGYTF	TGTGCCAGCAGCTTGGCGGTAGCTAACTATGGCTACACCTTC
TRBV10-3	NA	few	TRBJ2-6	CATESGANVLTF	TGTGCCACTGAATCTGGGGCCAACGTCCTGACTTTC
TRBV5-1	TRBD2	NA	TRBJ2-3	CASNLAGGTDTQYF	TGCGCCAGCAACCTTGCGGGGGGCACAGATACGCAGTATTTT
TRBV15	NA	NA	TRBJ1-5	CATSLRDGYNQPQHF	TGTGCCACCAGCCTACGGGACGGATACAATCAGCCCCAGCATTTT
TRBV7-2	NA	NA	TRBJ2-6	CASSLVGVSGANVLTF	TGTGCCAGCAGCTTAGTTGGCGTATCTGGGGCCAACGTCCTGACTTTC
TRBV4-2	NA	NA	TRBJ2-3	CASSQEVGGLGTQYF	TGTGCCAGCAGCCAAGAGGTAGGAGGTTTGGGCACGCAGTATTTT
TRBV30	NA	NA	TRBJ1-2	CAWSRVRGGYTF	TGTGCCTGGAGTAGAGTAAGGGGTGGCTACACCTTC
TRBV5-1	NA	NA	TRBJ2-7	CASRSEAYEQYF	TGCGCCAGCAGGTCTGAGGCCTACGAGCAGTACTTC
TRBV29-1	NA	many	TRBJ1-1	CSVDDRRGAEAFF	TGCAGCGTTGATGACCGGCGGGGCGCTGAAGCTTTCTTT
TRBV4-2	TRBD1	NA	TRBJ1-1	CASSLTGGEAAFF	TGTGCCAGCAGCCTGACAGGGGGCGAGGCGGCTTTCTTT
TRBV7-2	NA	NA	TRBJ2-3	CASSLMLATGGGTQYF	TGTGCCAGCAGCTTAATGCTCGCGACAGGCGGGGGTACGCAGTATTTT
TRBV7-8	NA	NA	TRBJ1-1	CASSQTSKGTEAFF	TGTGCCAGCAGTCAAACGAGTAAAGGAACTGAAGCTTTCTTT
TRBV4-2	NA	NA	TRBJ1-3	CASSQDRGGLGGNTIYF	TGTGCCAGCAGCCAAGATCGGGGGGGCCTCGGTGGAAACACCATATATTTT